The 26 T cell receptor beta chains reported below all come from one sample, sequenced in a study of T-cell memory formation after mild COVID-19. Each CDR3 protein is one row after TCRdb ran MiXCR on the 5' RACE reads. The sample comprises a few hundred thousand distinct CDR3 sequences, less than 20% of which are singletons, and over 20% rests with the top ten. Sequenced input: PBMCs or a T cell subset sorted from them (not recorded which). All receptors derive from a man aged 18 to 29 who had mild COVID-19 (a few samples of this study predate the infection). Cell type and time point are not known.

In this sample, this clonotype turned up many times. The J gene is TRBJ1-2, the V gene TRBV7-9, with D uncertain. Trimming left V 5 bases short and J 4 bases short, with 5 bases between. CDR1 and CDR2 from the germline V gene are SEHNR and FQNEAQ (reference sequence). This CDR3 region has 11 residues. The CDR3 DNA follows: TGTGCCAGCAGCGCTGCCTATGGCTACACCTTC. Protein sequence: CASSAAYGYTF. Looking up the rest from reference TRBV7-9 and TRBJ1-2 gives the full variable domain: DTGVSQNPRHKITKRGQNVTFRCDPISEHNRLYWYRQTLGQGPEFLTYFQNEAQLEKSRLLSDRFSAERPKGSFSTLEIQRTEQGDSAMYLCASSAAYGYTFGSGTRLTVV.

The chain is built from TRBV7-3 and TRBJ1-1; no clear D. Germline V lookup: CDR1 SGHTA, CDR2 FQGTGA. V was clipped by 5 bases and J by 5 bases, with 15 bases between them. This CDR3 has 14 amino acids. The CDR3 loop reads CASSPTMGGTEAFF. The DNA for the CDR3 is TGTGCCAGCAGCCCGACTATGGGTGGGACTGAAGCTTTCTTT.

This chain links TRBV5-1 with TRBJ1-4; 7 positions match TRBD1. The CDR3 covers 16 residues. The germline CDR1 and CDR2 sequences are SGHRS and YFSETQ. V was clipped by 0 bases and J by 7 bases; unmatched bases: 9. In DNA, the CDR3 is TGCGCCAGCAGCTTGGCGTCTCGGACAGGTTCTGAAAAACTGTTTTTT. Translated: CASSLASRTGSEKLFF.

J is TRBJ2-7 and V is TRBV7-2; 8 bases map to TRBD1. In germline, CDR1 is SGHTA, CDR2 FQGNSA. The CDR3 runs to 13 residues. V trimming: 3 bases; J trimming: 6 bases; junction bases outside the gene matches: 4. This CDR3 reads CASSFDRGSEQYV. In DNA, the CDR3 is TGTGCCAGCAGCTTCGACAGGGGTAGCGAGCAGTACGTC.

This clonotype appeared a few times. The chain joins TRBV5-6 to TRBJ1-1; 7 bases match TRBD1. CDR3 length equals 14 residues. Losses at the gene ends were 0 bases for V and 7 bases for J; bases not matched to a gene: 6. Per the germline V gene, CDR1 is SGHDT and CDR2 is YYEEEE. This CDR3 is CASSLGGGEGEAFF. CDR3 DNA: TGTGCCAGCAGCTTGGGAGGGGGCGAAGGTGAAGCTTTCTTT.

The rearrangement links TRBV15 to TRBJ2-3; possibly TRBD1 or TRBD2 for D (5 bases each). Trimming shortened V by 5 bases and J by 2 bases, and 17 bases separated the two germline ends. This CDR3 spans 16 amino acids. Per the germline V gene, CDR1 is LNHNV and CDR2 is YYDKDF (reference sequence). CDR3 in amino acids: CATSSDPGAHTDTQYF. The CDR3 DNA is TGTGCCACCAGCTCAGACCCCGGGGCCCACACAGATACGCAGTATTTT.

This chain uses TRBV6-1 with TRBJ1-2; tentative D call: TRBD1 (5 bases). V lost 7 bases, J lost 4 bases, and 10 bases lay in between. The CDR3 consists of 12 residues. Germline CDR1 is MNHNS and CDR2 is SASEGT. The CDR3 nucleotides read TGTGCCAGCAAGGGCAGGGCCTATGGCTACACCTTC. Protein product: CASKGRAYGYTF.

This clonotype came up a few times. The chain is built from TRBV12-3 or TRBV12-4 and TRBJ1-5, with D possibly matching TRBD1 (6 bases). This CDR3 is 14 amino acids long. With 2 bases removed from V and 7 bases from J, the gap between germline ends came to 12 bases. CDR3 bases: TGTGCCAGCAGTTTATACAGGGTAGGACAGCCCCAGCATTTT. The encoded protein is CASSLYRVGQPQHF.

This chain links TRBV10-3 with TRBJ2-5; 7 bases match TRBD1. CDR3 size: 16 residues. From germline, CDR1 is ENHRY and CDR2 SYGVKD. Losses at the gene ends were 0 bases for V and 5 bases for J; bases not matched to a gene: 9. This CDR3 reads CAISESQTGSRETQYF. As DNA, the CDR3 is TGTGCCATCAGTGAGTCTCAGACAGGGTCGAGGGAGACCCAGTACTTC.

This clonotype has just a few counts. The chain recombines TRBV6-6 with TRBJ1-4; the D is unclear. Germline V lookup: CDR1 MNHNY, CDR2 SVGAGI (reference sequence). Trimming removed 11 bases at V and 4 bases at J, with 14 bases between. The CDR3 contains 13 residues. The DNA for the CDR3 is TGTGCCGGATCAGCGAACATTAATGAAAAACTGTTTTTT. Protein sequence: CAGSANINEKLFF.

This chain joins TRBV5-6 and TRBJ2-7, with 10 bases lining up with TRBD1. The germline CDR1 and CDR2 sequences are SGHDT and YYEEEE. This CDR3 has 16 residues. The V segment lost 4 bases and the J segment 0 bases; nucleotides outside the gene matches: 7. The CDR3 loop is CASSPDRGRYSYEQYF. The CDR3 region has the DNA TGTGCCAGCAGCCCTGACAGGGGGCGTTACTCCTACGAGCAGTACTTC.

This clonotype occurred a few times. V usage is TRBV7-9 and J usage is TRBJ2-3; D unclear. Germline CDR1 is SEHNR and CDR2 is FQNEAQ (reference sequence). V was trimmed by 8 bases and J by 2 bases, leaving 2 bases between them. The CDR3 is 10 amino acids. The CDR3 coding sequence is TGTGCCAGCGACACAGATACGCAGTATTTT. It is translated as CASDTDTQYF.

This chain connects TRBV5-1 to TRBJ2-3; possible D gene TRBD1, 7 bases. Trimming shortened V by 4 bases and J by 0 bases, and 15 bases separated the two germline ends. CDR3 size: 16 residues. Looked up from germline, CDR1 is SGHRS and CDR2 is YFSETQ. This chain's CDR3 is CASSLPGDSSTDTQYF. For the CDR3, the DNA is TGCGCCAGCAGCCTACCGGGGGACAGCAGCACAGATACGCAGTATTTT.

The CDR3 DNA follows: TGTGCCAGCAGCATCGGACTAGGGGCCTCAAATGAGCAGTTCTTC. This gives the protein CASSIGLGASNEQFF. The chain has TRBV7-8 and TRBJ2-1; 7 bases fit TRBD2. From germline, CDR1 is SGHVS and CDR2 FQNEAQ. V was clipped by 5 bases and J by 7 bases; unmatched bases: 11. There are 15 residues in the CDR3. The full variable domain, completed using reference TRBV7-8 and TRBJ2-1, is GAGVSQSPRYKVAKRGQDVALRCDPISGHVSLFWYQQALGQGPEFLTYFQNEAQLDKSGLPSDRFFAERPEGSVSTLKIQRTQQEDSAVYLCASSIGLGASNEQFFGPGTRLTVL.

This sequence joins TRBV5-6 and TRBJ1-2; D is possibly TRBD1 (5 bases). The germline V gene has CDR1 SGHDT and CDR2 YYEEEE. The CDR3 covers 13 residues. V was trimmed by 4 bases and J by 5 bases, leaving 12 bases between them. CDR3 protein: CASSSTTGYGYTF. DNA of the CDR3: TGTGCCAGCAGCAGCACCACAGGATATGGCTACACCTTC.

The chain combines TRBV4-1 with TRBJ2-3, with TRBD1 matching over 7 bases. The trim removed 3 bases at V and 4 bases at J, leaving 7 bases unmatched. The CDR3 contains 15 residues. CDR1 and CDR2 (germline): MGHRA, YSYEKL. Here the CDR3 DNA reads TGCGCCAGCAGCCAGACAGGGTTGGGGGCAGATACGCAGTATTTT. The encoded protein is CASSQTGLGADTQYF.

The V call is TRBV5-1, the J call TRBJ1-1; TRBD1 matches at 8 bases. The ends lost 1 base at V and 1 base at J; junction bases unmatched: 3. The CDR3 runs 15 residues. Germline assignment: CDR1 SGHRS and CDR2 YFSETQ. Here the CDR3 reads CASSLSGGSNTEAFF. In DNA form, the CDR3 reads TGCGCCAGCAGCTTGTCAGGGGGCTCGAACACTGAAGCTTTCTTT.

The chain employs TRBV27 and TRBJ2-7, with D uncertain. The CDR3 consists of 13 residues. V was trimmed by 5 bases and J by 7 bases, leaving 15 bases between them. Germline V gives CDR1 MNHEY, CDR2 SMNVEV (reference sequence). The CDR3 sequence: CASSPLNGGEQYF. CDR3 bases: TGTGCCAGCAGTCCCCTTAACGGCGGAGAGCAGTACTTC.

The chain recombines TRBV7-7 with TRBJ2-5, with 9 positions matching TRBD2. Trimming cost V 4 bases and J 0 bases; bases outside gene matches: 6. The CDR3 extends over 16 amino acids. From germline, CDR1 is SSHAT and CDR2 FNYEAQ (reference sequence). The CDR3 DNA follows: TGTGCCAGCAGCTCCGGGACTAGCCTGTACCAAGAGACCCAGTACTTC. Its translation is CASSSGTSLYQETQYF.

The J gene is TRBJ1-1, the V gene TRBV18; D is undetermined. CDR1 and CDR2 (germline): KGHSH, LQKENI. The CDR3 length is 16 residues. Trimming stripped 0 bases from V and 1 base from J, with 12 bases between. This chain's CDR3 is CASSPPNTGWNTEAFF. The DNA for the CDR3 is TGTGCCAGCTCACCACCGAATACTGGGTGGAACACTGAAGCTTTCTTT.

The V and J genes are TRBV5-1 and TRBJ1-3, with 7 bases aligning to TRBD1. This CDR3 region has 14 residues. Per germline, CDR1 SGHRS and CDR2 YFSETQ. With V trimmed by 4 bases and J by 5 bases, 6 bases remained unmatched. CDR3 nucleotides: TGCGCCAGCAGCGAAACGGACAGGAGAAACACCATATATTTT. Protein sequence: CASSETDRRNTIYF.

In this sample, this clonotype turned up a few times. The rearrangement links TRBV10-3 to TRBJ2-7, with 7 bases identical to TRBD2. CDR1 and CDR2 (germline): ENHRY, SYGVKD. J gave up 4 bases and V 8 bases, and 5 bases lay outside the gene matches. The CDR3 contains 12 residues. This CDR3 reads CAIGGAGYEQYF. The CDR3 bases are TGTGCCATCGGGGGAGCGGGGTACGAGCAGTACTTC.

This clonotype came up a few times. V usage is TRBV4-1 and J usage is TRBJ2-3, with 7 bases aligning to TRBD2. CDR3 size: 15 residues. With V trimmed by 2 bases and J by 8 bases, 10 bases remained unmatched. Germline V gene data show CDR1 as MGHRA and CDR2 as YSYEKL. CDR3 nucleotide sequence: TGCGCCAGCAGCCAATCCTTGATACGCGGGGGTACGCAGTATTTT. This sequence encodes CASSQSLIRGGTQYF.

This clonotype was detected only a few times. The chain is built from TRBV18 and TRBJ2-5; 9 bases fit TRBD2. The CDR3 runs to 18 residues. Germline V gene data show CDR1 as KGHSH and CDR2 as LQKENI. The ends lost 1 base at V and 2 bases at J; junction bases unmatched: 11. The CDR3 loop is CASSPRVAGAGIQETQYF. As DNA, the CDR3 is TGTGCCAGCTCACCACGGGTAGCGGGGGCCGGGATACAAGAGACCCAGTACTTC.

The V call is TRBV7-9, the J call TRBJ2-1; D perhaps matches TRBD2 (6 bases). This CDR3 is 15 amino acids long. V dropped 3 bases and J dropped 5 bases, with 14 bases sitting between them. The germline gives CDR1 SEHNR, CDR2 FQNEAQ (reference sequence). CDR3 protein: CASSFGSGGNNEQFF. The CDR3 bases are TGTGCCAGCAGCTTTGGGTCCGGGGGAAACAATGAGCAGTTCTTC.

CDR3 sequence: CASSSSSYGYTF. DNA for the CDR3: TGTGCCAGCAGTTCCTCTTCTTATGGCTACACCTTC. The chain links TRBV28 to TRBJ1-2; D is unclear. CDR3 length: 12 residues. From germline, CDR1 is MDHEN and CDR2 SYDVKM. V dropped 4 bases and J dropped 5 bases, with 8 bases sitting between them.